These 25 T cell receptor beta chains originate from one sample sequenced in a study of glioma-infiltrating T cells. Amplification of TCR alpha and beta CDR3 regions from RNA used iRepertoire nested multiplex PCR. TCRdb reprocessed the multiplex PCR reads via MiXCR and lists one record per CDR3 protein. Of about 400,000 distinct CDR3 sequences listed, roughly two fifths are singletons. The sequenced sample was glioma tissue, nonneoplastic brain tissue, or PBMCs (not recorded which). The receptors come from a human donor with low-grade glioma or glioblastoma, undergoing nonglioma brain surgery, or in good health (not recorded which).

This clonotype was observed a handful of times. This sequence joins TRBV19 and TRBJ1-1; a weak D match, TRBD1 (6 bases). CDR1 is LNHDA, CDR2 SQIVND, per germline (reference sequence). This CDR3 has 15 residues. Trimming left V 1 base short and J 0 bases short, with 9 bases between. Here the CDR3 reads CASSIGQVLNTEAFF. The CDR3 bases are TGTGCCAGTAGTATAGGACAGGTCTTGAACACTGAAGCTTTCTTT.

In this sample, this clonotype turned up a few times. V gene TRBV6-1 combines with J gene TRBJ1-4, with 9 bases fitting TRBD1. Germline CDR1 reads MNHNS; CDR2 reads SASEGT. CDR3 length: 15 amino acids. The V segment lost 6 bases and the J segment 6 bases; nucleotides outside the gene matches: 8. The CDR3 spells CASSTQQGAYEKLFF. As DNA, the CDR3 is TGTGCCAGCAGCACCCAACAGGGGGCGTATGAAAAACTGTTTTTT.

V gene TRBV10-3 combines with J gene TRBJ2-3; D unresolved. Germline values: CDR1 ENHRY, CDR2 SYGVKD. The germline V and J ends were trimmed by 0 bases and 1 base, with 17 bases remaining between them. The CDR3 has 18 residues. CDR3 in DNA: TGTGCCATCAGTGAGTCAGAAAGGGTTTTGTTGGGCACAGATACGCAGTATTTT. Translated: CAISESERVLLGTDTQYF.

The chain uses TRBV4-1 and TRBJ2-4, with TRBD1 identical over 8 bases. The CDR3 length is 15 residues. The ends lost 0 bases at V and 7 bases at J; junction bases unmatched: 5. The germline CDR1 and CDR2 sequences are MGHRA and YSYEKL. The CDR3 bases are TGCGCCAGCAGCCAAGATATCGGACAGGGTAACATTCAGTACTTC. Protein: CASSQDIGQGNIQYF.

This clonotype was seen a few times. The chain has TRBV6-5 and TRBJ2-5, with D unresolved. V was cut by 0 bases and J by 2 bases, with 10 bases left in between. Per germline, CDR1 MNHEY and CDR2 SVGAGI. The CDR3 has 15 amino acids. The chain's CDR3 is CASSYSISFQETQYF. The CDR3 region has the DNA TGTGCCAGCAGTTACTCGATTAGTTTTCAAGAGACCCAGTACTTC.

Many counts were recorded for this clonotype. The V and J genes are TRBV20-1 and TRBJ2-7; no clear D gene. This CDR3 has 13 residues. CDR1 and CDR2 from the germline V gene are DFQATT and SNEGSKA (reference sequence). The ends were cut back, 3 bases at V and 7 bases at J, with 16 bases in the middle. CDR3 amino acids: CSASAGSLGEQYF. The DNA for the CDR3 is TGCAGTGCTAGCGCTGGATCCCTCGGGGAGCAGTACTTC.

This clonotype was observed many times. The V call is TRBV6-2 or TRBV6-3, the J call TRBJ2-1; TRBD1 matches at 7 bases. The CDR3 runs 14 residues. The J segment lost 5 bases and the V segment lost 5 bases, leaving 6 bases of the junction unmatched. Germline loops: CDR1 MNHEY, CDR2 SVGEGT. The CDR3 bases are TGTGCCAGCAGTATATGGGACAGCAACAATGAGCAGTTCTTC. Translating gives CASSIWDSNNEQFF.

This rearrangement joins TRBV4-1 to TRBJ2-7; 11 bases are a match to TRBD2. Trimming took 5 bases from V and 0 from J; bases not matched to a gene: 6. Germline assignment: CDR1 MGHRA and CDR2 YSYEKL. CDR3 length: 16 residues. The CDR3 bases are TGCGCCAGCAGCGCCTTAGCGGGAGGGCCCTCCTACGAGCAGTACTTC. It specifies CASSALAGGPSYEQYF.

Here the CDR3 DNA reads TGTGCCAGTAGTATGTATGGGACATTGAACACCGGGGAGCTGTTTTTT. This gives the protein CASSMYGTLNTGELFF. The gene calls are TRBV19 and TRBJ2-2; tentatively, D is TRBD1 (6 bases). This CDR3 region has 16 residues. Germline V lookup: CDR1 LNHDA, CDR2 SQIVND (reference sequence). Deletions cut 3 bases from V and 1 base from J, with 12 bases between. The entire variable domain, with the rest obtained from reference TRBV19 and TRBJ2-2, is as follows: DGGITQSPKYLFRKEGQNVTLSCEQNLNHDAMYWYRQDPGQGLRLIYYSQIVNDFQKGDIAEGYSVSREKKESFPLTVTSAQKNPTAFYLCASSMYGTLNTGELFFGEGSRLTVL.

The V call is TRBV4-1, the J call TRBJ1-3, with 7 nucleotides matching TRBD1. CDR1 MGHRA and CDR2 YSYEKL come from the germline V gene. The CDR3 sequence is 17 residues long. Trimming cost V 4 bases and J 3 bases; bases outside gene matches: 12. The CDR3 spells CASSPDSRQGDGNTIYF. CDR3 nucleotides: TGCGCCAGCAGCCCCGATAGTAGACAGGGTGATGGAAACACCATATATTTT.

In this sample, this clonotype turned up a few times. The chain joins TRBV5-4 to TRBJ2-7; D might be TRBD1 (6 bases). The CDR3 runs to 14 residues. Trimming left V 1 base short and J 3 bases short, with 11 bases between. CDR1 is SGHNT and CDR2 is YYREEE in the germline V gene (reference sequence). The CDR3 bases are TGTGCCAGCAGCTTGAAGATAGGGGGCTACGAGCAGTACTTC. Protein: CASSLKIGGYEQYF.

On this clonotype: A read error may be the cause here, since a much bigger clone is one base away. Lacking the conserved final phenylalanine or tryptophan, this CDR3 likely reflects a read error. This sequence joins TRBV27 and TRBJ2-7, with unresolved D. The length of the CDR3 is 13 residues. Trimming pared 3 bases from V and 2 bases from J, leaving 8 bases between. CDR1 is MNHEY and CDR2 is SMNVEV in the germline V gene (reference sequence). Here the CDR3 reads CASSFNQAYEQYL. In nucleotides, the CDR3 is TGTGCCAGCAGTTTTAACCAAGCCTACGAGCAGTACCTC.

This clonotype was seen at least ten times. This CDR3 is CSARLAASTDTQYF. DNA of the CDR3: TGCAGTGCAAGACTAGCGGCTAGCACAGATACGCAGTATTTT. The rearrangement links TRBV20-1 to TRBJ2-3; 9 positions match TRBD2. Germline lookup yields CDR1 DFQATT and CDR2 SNEGSKA (reference sequence). Trimming at V came to 6 bases and at J to 0 bases, leaving 4 bases not matched to a gene. The CDR3 runs to 14 residues.

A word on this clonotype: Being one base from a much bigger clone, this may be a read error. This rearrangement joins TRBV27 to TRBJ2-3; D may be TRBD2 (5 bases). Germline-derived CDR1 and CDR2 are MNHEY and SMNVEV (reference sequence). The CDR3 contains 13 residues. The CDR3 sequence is CAVRLSSTDTRYF. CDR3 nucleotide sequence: TGTGCCGTTAGACTATCTAGCACAGATACGCGGTATTTT.

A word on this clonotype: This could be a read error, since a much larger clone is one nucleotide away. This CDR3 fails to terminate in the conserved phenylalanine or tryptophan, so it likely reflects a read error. The CDR3 DNA is TGTGCCACCGGTACGGCGGGAGTAGTCCACGAGCAGTACCTC. Residues: CATGTAGVVHEQYL. The chain carries TRBV15 and TRBJ2-7; 7 bases match TRBD2. The CDR3 has 14 residues. V trimming: 8 bases; J trimming: 5 bases; junction bases outside the gene matches: 12. The germline CDR1 and CDR2 sequences are LNHNV and YYDKDF (reference sequence).

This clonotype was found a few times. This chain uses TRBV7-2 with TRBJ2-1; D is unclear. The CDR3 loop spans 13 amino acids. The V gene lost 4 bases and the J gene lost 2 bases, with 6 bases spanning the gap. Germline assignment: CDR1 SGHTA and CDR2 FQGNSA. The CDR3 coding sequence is TGTGCCAGCAGCTCAGAACCCTACAATGAGCAGTTCTTC. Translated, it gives CASSSEPYNEQFF.

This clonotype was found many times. This CDR3 is CASSRVGSGQETQYF. Written as DNA, the CDR3 is TGTGCCAGCTCCCGGGTGGGCAGCGGGCAAGAGACCCAGTACTTC. The chain links TRBV6-1 to TRBJ2-5; tentative D call: TRBD2 (6 bases). V lost 8 bases and J lost 2, with 18 bases in between. There are 15 residues in the CDR3. The germline V gene has CDR1 MNHNS and CDR2 SASEGT.

The CDR3 protein is CASSLERGSSYNEQFF. CDR3 in DNA: TGTGCCAGCAGTTTAGAGCGGGGGAGCTCCTACAATGAGCAGTTCTTC. The chain joins TRBV12-3 or TRBV12-4 to TRBJ2-1; 8 nucleotides line up with TRBD2. The CDR3 has 16 amino acids. V shed 1 base, J shed 0 bases, and the junction held 2 bases outside the gene matches.

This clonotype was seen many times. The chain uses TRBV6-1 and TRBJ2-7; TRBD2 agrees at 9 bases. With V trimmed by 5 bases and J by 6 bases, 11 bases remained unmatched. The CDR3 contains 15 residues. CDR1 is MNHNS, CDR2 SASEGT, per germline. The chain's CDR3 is CASSWGSGRTGEQYF. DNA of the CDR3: TGTGCCAGCAGTTGGGGTAGCGGGAGAACGGGCGAGCAGTACTTC.

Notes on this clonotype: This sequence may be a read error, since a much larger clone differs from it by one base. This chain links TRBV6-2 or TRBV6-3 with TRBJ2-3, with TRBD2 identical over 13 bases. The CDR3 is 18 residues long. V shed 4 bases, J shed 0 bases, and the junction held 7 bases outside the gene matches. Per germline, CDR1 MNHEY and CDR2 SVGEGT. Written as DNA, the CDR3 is TGTGCCAGCAGTTTATCACTAGCGGGAGGGCAGAGCACAGATACGCAGTATTTT. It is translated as CASSLSLAGGQSTDTQYF.

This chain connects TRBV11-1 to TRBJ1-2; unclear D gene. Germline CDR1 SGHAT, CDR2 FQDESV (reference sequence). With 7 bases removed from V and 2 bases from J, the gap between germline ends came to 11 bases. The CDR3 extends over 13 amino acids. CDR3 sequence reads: CASTETPNYGYTF. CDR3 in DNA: TGTGCCAGCACCGAGACACCAAACTATGGCTACACCTTC.

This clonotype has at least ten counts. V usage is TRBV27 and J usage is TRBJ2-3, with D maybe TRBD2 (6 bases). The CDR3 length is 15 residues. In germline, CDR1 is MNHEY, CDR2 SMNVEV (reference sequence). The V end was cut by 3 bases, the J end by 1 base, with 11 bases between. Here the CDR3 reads CASSFLGLGTDTQYF. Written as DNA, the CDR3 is TGTGCCAGCAGTTTTTTGGGACTGGGCACAGATACGCAGTATTTT.

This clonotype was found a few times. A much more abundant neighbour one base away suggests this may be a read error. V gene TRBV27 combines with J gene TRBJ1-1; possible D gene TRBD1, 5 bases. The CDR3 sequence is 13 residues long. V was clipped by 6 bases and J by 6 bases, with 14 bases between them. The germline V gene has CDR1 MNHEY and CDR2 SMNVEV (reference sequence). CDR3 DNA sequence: TGTGCCAGCAGCCAAGACGGGGCCCCTGAAGCTTTCTTT. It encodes CASSQDGAPEAFF.

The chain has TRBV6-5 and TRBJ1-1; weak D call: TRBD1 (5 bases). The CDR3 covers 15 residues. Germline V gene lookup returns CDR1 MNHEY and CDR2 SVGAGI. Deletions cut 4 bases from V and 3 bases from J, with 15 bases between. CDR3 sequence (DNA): TGTGCCAGCAGTTTTCGGGGCTTTCTCCACACTGAAGCTTTCTTT. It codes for CASSFRGFLHTEAFF.

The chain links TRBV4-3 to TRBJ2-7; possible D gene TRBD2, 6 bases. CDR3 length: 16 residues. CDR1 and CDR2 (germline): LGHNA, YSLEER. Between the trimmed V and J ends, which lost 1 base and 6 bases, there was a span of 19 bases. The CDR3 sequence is CASSQVTGEFISEQYF. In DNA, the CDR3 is TGCGCCAGCAGCCAAGTGACGGGAGAATTTATCAGCGAGCAGTACTTC.